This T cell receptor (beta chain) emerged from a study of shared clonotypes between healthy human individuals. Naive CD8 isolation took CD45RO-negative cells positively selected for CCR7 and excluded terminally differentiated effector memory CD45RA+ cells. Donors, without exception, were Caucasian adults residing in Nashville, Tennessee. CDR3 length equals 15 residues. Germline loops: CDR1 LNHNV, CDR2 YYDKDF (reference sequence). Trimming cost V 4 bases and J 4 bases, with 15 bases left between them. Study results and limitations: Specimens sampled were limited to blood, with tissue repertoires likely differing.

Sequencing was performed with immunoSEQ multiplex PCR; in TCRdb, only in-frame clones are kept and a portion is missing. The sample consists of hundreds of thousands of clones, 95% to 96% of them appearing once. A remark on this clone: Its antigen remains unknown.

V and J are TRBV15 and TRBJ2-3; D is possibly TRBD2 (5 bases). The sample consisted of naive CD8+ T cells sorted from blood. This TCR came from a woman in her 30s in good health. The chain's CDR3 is CATSIARERADTQYF. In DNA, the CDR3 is TGTGCCACCAGCATCGCTAGGGAGAGAGCAGATACGCAGTATTTT.